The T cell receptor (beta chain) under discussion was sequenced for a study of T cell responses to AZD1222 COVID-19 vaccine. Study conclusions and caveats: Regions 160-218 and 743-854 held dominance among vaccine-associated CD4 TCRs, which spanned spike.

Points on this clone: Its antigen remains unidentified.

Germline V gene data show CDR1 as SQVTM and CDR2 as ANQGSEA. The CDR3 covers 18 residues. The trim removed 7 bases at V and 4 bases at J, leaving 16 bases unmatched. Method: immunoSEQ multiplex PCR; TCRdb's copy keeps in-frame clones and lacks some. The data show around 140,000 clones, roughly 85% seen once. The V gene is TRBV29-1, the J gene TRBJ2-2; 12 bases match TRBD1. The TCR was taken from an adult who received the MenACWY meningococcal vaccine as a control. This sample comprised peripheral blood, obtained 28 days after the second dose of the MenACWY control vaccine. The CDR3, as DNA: TGCAGCGCCTCCTTTCGGGACAGGGGGCAAGGGAGCACCGGGGAGCTGTTTTTT. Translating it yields CSASFRDRGQGSTGELFF.